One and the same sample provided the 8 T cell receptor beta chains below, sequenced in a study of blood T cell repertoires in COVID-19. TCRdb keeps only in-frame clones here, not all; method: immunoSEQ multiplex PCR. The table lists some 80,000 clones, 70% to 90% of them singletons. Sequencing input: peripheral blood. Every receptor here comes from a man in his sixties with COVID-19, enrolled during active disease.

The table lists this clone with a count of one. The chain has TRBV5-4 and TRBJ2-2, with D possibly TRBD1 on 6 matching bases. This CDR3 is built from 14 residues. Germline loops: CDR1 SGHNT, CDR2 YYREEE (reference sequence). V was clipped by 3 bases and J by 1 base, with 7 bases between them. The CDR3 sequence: CASSSTGNTGELFF. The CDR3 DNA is TGTGCCAGCAGCTCGACAGGGAACACCGGGGAGCTGTTTTTT.

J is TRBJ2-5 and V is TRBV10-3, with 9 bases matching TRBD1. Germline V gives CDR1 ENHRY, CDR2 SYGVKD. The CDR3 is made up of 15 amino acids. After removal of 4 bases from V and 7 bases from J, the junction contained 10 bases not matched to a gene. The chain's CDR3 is CAISGTGDHTGTQYF. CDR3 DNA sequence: TGTGCCATCAGTGGGACAGGGGACCATACGGGGACCCAGTACTTC.

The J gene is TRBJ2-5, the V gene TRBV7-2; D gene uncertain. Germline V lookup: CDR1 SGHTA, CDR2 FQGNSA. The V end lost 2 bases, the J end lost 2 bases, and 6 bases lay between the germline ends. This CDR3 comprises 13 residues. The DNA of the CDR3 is TGTGCCAGCAGCTTATGGAGACAAGAGACCCAGTACTTC. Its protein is CASSLWRQETQYF.

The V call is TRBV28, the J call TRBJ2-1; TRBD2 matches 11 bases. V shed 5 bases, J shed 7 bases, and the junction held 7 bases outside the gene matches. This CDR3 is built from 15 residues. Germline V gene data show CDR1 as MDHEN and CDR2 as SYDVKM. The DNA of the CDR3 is TGTGCCAGCAGTAAGGGACTAGCGGTACCGAATGAGCAGTTCTTC. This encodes CASSKGLAVPNEQFF.

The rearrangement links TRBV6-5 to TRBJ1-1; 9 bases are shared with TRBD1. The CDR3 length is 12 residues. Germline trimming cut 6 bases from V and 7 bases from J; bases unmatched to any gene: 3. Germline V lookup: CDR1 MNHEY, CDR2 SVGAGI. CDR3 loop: CASSWTGDEAFF. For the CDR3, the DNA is TGTGCCAGCAGCTGGACAGGGGATGAAGCTTTCTTT.

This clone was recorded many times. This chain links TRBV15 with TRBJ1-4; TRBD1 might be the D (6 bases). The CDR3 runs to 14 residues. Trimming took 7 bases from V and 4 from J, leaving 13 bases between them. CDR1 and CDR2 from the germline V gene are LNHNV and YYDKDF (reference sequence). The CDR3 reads CATTRDINNEKLFF. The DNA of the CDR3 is TGTGCCACCACCCGGGACATAAATAATGAAAAACTGTTTTTT.

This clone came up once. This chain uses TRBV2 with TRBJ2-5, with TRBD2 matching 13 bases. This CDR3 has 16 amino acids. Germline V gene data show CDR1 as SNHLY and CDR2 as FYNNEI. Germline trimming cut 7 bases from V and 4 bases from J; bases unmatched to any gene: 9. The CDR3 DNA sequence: TGTGCCAGCAATCCACTAGCGGGGGGGCCCGGAGAGACCCAGTACTTC. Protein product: CASNPLAGGPGETQYF.

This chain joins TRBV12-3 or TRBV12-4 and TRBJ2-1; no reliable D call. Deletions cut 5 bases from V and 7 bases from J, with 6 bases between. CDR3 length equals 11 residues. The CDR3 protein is CASSRHNEQFF. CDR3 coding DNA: TGTGCCAGCAGTAGACATAATGAGCAGTTCTTC.